These 18 T cell receptor beta chains originate from one sample sequenced in a study of shared clonotypes between healthy human individuals. Assay used: immunoSEQ multiplex PCR; TCRdb lists only in-frame clones, some missing. The sample shows under 200,000 clones, 90% to 95% of them seen only once. Sequenced: naive CD4+ T cells sorted from blood. The subset is: CD45RA+ positively selected. The receptors were gathered from a woman aged 25-40 years in good health.

The chain has TRBV19 and TRBJ2-2; no clear D. The CDR3 contains 14 residues. Germline loops: CDR1 LNHDA, CDR2 SQIVND (reference sequence). Trimming removed 6 bases at V and 1 base at J, with 9 bases between. The CDR3 spells CASSPLRNTGELFF. The CDR3 coding sequence is TGTGCCAGTAGCCCACTGAGGAACACCGGGGAGCTGTTTTTT. Filled out from reference TRBV19 and TRBJ2-2, the complete variable domain reads DGGITQSPKYLFRKEGQNVTLSCEQNLNHDAMYWYRQDPGQGLRLIYYSQIVNDFQKGDIAEGYSVSREKKESFPLTVTSAQKNPTAFYLCASSPLRNTGELFFGEGSRLTVL.

The rearrangement uses TRBV21-1 and TRBJ1-1. TRBV21-1 is assigned pseudogene status. The CDR3 covers 16 residues. The CDR3 is CASSNLRGGGNTEAFF. The CDR3 nucleotides are TGTGCCAGCAGCAATCTTAGGGGCGGGGGGAACACTGAAGCTTTCTTT.

The V and J genes are TRBV2 and TRBJ1-2, with 7 bases matching TRBD1. CDR3 length equals 13 residues. V dropped 6 bases and J dropped 5; count of bases not matched to a gene: 6. Germline V lookup: CDR1 SNHLY, CDR2 FYNNEI. For the CDR3, the DNA is TGTGCCAGCAGCTCCGGGACAGTTTATGGCTACACCTTC. Its translation: CASSSGTVYGYTF.

This rearrangement joins TRBV6-5 to TRBJ2-7; D possibly corresponds to TRBD1 (6 bases). V was cut by 5 bases and J by 2 bases, with 13 bases left in between. CDR1 is MNHEY and CDR2 is SVGAGI in the germline V gene. The CDR3 is made up of 14 amino acids. The CDR3 nucleotides are TGTGCCAGCAGTCCGGTACAGGGACCCTACGAGCAGTACTTC. This encodes CASSPVQGPYEQYF.

DNA of the CDR3: TGTGCCAGCATACCCAGACCGTCTACCGAGCAGTACTTC. This translates into CASIPRPSTEQYF. The chain links TRBV6-1 to TRBJ2-7; D call uncertain. CDR3 length: 13 amino acids. CDR1 and CDR2 (germline): MNHNS, SASEGT. The V end was cut by 7 bases, the J end by 6 bases, with 16 bases between.

This clone was observed a single time. The J gene is TRBJ1-1, the V gene TRBV2; the D gene is possibly TRBD1 (6 bases). The CDR3 contains 12 residues. Trimming stripped 7 bases from V and 2 bases from J, with 8 bases between. CDR1 and CDR2 (germline): SNHLY, FYNNEI. The CDR3 bases are TGTGCCAGCAAAGGGGGTAACACTGAAGCTTTCTTT. It yields the protein CASKGGNTEAFF.

The rearrangement links TRBV5-1 to TRBJ2-6, with 11 bases fitting TRBD1. V was pared by 0 bases and J by 4 bases, with 9 bases of the junction left unmatched. Germline CDR1 and CDR2: SGHRS and YFSETQ. There are 19 residues in the CDR3. CDR3 nucleotide sequence: TGCGCCAGCAGCTTGGTCCCCGGACAGGGGGCTTCCGGGGCCAACGTCCTGACTTTC. This gives the protein CASSLVPGQGASGANVLTF.

V usage is TRBV6-1 and J usage is TRBJ2-2; D may correspond to TRBD1 or TRBD2 (5 bases each). Trimming pared 7 bases from V and 0 bases from J, leaving 12 bases between. The CDR3 is 15 amino acids. Germline V gene sequence: CDR1 MNHNS, CDR2 SASEGT. The CDR3 sequence: CASTKGESNTGELFF. In nucleotides, the CDR3 is TGTGCCAGCACCAAAGGGGAGTCGAACACCGGGGAGCTGTTTTTT.

The V gene is TRBV7-9, the J gene TRBJ1-2, with D perhaps TRBD1 (5 bases). The CDR3 totals 16 residues. CDR1 SEHNR and CDR2 FQNEAQ come from the germline V gene (reference sequence). V was shortened by 1 base and J by 6 bases, with 18 bases between the two germline ends. The CDR3 loop is CASSLDGVGQGHGYTF. The CDR3 DNA reads TGTGCCAGCAGCTTAGATGGGGTGGGGCAGGGCCATGGCTACACCTTC.

This clone is a singleton in its sample. CDR3 sequence: CASSEMAGGQETQYF. In DNA form, the CDR3 reads TGTGCCAGCAGTGAAATGGCAGGGGGGCAAGAGACCCAGTACTTC. The genes are TRBV6-1 and TRBJ2-5; a weak D match, TRBD1 (7 bases). CDR3 length: 15 residues. With 2 bases removed from V and 2 bases from J, the gap between germline ends came to 12 bases. Germline V gene sequence: CDR1 MNHNS, CDR2 SASEGT.

The chain links TRBV7-9 to TRBJ2-3, with D uncertain. The CDR3 has 18 residues. Deletions cut 1 base from V and 0 bases from J, with 17 bases between. Germline V lookup: CDR1 SEHNR, CDR2 FQNEAQ (reference sequence). The CDR3 DNA reads as TGTGCCAGCAGCTTAGTACAGTTGTCGACTGGGAGCACAGATACGCAGTATTTT. Translating gives CASSLVQLSTGSTDTQYF.

The chain combines TRBV11-3 with TRBJ1-5; D call uncertain. The CDR3 totals 15 residues. Germline V CDR1 and CDR2: SGHNT, YENEEA. V lost 2 bases to trimming and J lost 3 bases, with 11 bases between them. CDR3 nucleotides: TGTGCCAGCAGCTTAAACGGACCTTACAATCAGCCCCAGCATTTT. Its translation: CASSLNGPYNQPQHF.

The chain links TRBV19 to TRBJ2-2, with D perhaps TRBD2 (6 bases). V was shortened by 5 bases and J by 6 bases, with 16 bases between the two germline ends. The CDR3 length is 15 residues. Germline V gene data show CDR1 as LNHDA and CDR2 as SQIVND (reference sequence). The CDR3 nucleotides read TGTGCCAGTAGTCCTCTAGCGAAAGGTGCCGGGGAGCTGTTTTTT. Translating gives CASSPLAKGAGELFF. Together with reference TRBV19 and TRBJ2-2, the CDR3 gives the full variable domain: DGGITQSPKYLFRKEGQNVTLSCEQNLNHDAMYWYRQDPGQGLRLIYYSQIVNDFQKGDIAEGYSVSREKKESFPLTVTSAQKNPTAFYLCASSPLAKGAGELFFGEGSRLTVL.

The chain employs TRBV27 and TRBJ1-1; D ambiguous. Germline V gene data show CDR1 as MNHEY and CDR2 as SMNVEV (reference sequence). There are 14 residues in the CDR3. Between the trimmed V and J ends, which lost 0 bases and 3 bases, there was a span of 8 bases. The CDR3 is CASSLSHLYTEAFF. In DNA, the CDR3 is TGTGCCAGCAGTTTATCCCATCTTTACACTGAAGCTTTCTTT.

This clone has a single count. Here the CDR3 reads CASSQERGLAGITSYEQYF. The CDR3 region has the DNA TGCGCCAGCAGCCAAGAAAGGGGACTAGCGGGAATAACCTCCTACGAGCAGTACTTC. This chain links TRBV4-1 with TRBJ2-7, with 13 bases matching TRBD2. Per the germline V gene, CDR1 is MGHRA and CDR2 is YSYEKL. With V trimmed by 0 bases and J by 0 bases, 8 bases remained unmatched. The CDR3 loop spans 19 amino acids.

The chain couples TRBV28 to TRBJ1-2; TRBD1 aligns across 8 bases. The V segment lost 7 bases and the J segment 4 bases; nucleotides outside the gene matches: 11. CDR3 length: 15 amino acids. Germline CDR1 MDHEN, CDR2 SYDVKM. In DNA form, the CDR3 reads TGTGCCAGCAAGGGAGGGGCAGGGGGCCCCTATGGCTACACCTTC. Protein product: CASKGGAGGPYGYTF.

This chain uses TRBV18 with TRBJ2-7; TRBD1 agrees at 7 bases. CDR3 length: 15 amino acids. The germline V gene encodes CDR1 KGHSH and CDR2 LQKENI. The trim removed 0 bases at V and 2 bases at J, leaving 4 bases unmatched. CDR3 region: CASSPPGQSPYEQYF. The DNA of the CDR3 is TGTGCCAGCTCACCACCGGGACAGAGCCCCTACGAGCAGTACTTC.

This chain joins TRBV28 and TRBJ1-6; D is uncertain. Germline V CDR1 and CDR2: MDHEN, SYDVKM. CDR3 length equals 15 residues. V was shortened by 5 bases and J by 6 bases, with 14 bases between the two germline ends. CDR3 in DNA: TGTGCCAGCAGTCCAGCCCCGGGCCTTAATTCACCCCTCCACTTT. Amino acid sequence: CASSPAPGLNSPLHF.